These 22 T cell receptor beta chains came from one sample sequenced in a study of blood T cell repertoires in COVID-19. Profiling relied on immunoSEQ multiplex PCR, and the TCRdb table lists in-frame clones only, not all of them. The table shows around 100,000 clones, with 89% occurring only once. Input material: peripheral blood. The origin of the receptors is a woman in her sixties or seventies with acute or convalescent COVID-19.

The rearrangement joins TRBV19 to TRBJ1-1, with D possibly TRBD1 on 6 matching bases. Germline-derived CDR1 and CDR2 are LNHDA and SQIVND (reference sequence). The CDR3 totals 13 residues. V dropped 5 bases and J dropped 5 bases, with 12 bases sitting between them. In nucleotides, the CDR3 is TGTGCCAGTAGTGATACAGGGAAAACTGAAGCTTTCTTT. This codes for CASSDTGKTEAFF.

The chain is built from TRBV4-1 and TRBJ2-1, with D perhaps matching TRBD1 (6 bases). The V end lost 7 bases, the J end lost 0 bases, and 13 bases lay between the germline ends. Germline lookup yields CDR1 MGHRA and CDR2 YSYEKL. The CDR3 runs to 15 residues. The CDR3 here is CASTDRLSSYNEQFF. The CDR3, as DNA: TGCGCCAGCACGGACAGATTGAGCTCCTACAATGAGCAGTTCTTC.

This clone was seen more than once but under ten times. The sample carries other DNA sequences with the same CDR3. The CDR3 loop is CASSYQNTGELFF. In nucleotides, the CDR3 is TGTGCCAGCAGTTACCAAAACACCGGGGAGCTGTTTTTT. The gene calls are TRBV6-5 and TRBJ2-2; D unclear. Looked up from germline, CDR1 is MNHEY and CDR2 is SVGAGI. The CDR3 is 13 residues long. Trimming took off 2 bases at V and 2 bases at J, with 3 bases between the two ends.

V and J are TRBV6-6 and TRBJ1-1; TRBD1 aligns across 11 bases. CDR3 size: 13 residues. Losses at the gene ends were 6 bases for V and 9 bases for J; bases not matched to a gene: 6. Germline V CDR1 and CDR2: MNHNY, SVGAGI (reference sequence). The CDR3: CASRPGQGAQAFF. The DNA of the CDR3 is TGTGCCAGCAGACCCGGACAGGGGGCGCAAGCTTTCTTT.

The V gene is TRBV15, the J gene TRBJ1-4; 7 positions agree with TRBD1. The CDR3 is 16 amino acids. V was pared by 0 bases and J by 3 bases, with 4 bases of the junction left unmatched. Germline CDR1 and CDR2: LNHNV and YYDKDF (reference sequence). The CDR3 DNA reads as TGTGCCACCAGCAGAGATCGTGGGACAGCTAATGAAAAACTGTTTTTT. Translation: CATSRDRGTANEKLFF. Full variable domain (missing parts from reference TRBV15 and TRBJ1-4): DAMVIQNPRYQVTQFGKPVTLSCSQTLNHNVMYWYQQKSSQAPKLLFHYYDKDFNNEADTPDNFQSRRPNTSFCFLDIRSPGLGDTAMYLCATSRDRGTANEKLFFGSGTQLSVL.

CDR3 coding DNA: TGTGCCAGCACCGCCGTGGCAGTGAACACTGAAGCTTTCTTT. This sequence encodes CASTAVAVNTEAFF. The chain uses TRBV5-6 and TRBJ1-1; D remains ambiguous. The germline V gene encodes CDR1 SGHDT and CDR2 YYEEEE. The CDR3 length is 14 residues. Trimming shortened V by 6 bases and J by 0 bases, and 12 bases separated the two germline ends. The full variable domain, in which reference TRBV5-6 and TRBJ1-1 provide the parts outside the CDR3, is DAGVTQSPTHLIKTRGQQVTLRCSPKSGHDTVSWYQQALGQGPQFIFQYYEEEERQRGNFPDRFSGHQFPNYSSELNVNALLLGDSALYLCASTAVAVNTEAFFGQGTRLTVV.

The V and J genes are TRBV6-5 and TRBJ1-2; TRBD1 aligns across 7 bases. This CDR3 has 14 residues. Per the germline V gene, CDR1 is MNHEY and CDR2 is SVGAGI. With V trimmed by 4 bases and J by 8 bases, 10 bases remained unmatched. The CDR3 is CASSSYTQGGGYTF. The CDR3 DNA follows: TGTGCCAGCAGTTCCTATACCCAGGGGGGCGGCTACACCTTC.

This clone was found once. The chain combines TRBV28 with TRBJ1-1; possibly TRBD1 for D (6 bases). The V end was cut by 4 bases, the J end by 4 bases, with 7 bases between. Germline V gene data show CDR1 as MDHEN and CDR2 as SYDVKM. The CDR3 is 12 amino acids. CDR3 region: CASSSTGTEAFF. In DNA, the CDR3 is TGTGCCAGCAGTTCGACAGGCACTGAAGCTTTCTTT.

Worth noting for this clone: This same CDR3 is encoded by further DNA sequences in the sample. The chain joins TRBV28 to TRBJ2-1, with D uncertain. The CDR3 loop spans 11 amino acids. Trimming removed 6 bases from V and 5 bases from J, with 5 bases in between. Germline CDR1 is MDHEN and CDR2 is SYDVKM. The CDR3 DNA is TGTGCCAGCAGCCCGGACAATGAGCAGTTCTTC. Its translation: CASSPDNEQFF.

In this sample, this clone turned up a few times. The chain carries TRBV5-1 and TRBJ2-1; D gene unclear. CDR3 length: 13 residues. Germline CDR1 SGHRS, CDR2 YFSETQ. Trimming left V 5 bases short and J 4 bases short, with 10 bases between. CDR3 nucleotide sequence: TGCGCCAGCAGACCCGACTCGTACAATGAGCAGTTCTTC. As protein: CASRPDSYNEQFF.

J is TRBJ1-1 and V is TRBV28; D remains ambiguous. The CDR3 is 14 residues long. The germline CDR1 and CDR2 sequences are MDHEN and SYDVKM. Trimming removed 6 bases from V and 5 bases from J, with 16 bases in between. Written as DNA, the CDR3 is TGTGCCAGCAGCCCCTCGGGGAGGGTTACTGAAGCTTTCTTT. It codes for CASSPSGRVTEAFF.

V is TRBV28 and J is TRBJ1-1; D is possibly TRBD1 (5 bases). The CDR3 runs 18 residues. Trimming left V 5 bases short and J 0 bases short, with 22 bases between. CDR1 is MDHEN, CDR2 SYDVKM, per germline. In DNA form, the CDR3 reads TGTGCCAGCAGTCCTACAGGTTTTTTAGGCAACATGAACACTGAAGCTTTCTTT. This gives the protein CASSPTGFLGNMNTEAFF.

V gene TRBV6-2 or TRBV6-3 combines with J gene TRBJ2-1; possible D gene TRBD2, 7 bases. CDR1 and CDR2 from the germline V gene are MNHEY and SVGEGT. V was trimmed by 5 bases and J by 0 bases, leaving 26 bases between them. CDR3 length: 20 amino acids. The CDR3 here is CASSGSIPGAGAISYNEQFF. In DNA form, the CDR3 reads TGTGCCAGCAGTGGCTCCATACCGGGGGCGGGAGCAATCTCCTACAATGAGCAGTTCTTC.

This chain joins TRBV28 and TRBJ2-4; D may be TRBD2 (5 bases). The CDR3 contains 11 residues. V gave up 8 bases and J gave up 8 bases, with 10 bases separating them. CDR1 and CDR2 from the germline V gene are MDHEN and SYDVKM. The CDR3, as DNA: TGTGCCAGCGGGAGTTCGTACATTCAGTACTTC. This encodes CASGSSYIQYF.

This sequence joins TRBV2 and TRBJ2-3, with D unresolved. V was trimmed by 2 bases and J by 6 bases, leaving 9 bases between them. Germline V gene sequence: CDR1 SNHLY, CDR2 FYNNEI. The CDR3 is made up of 13 amino acids. This CDR3 is CASSEPARDTQYF. CDR3 bases: TGTGCCAGCAGTGAACCTGCCCGGGATACGCAGTATTTT.

The chain uses TRBV2 and TRBJ2-5; D not resolved. This CDR3 has 12 residues. Germline CDR1 and CDR2: SNHLY and FYNNEI. Trimming pared 6 bases from V and 5 bases from J, leaving 10 bases between. The CDR3 region is CASRPLEETQYF. CDR3 in DNA: TGTGCCAGCAGGCCGTTAGAGGAGACCCAGTACTTC.

This clone was recorded only once. The chain carries TRBV5-1 and TRBJ1-2; D not resolved. The ends were cut back, 0 bases at V and 8 bases at J, with 20 bases in the middle. The CDR3 has 16 residues. Looked up from germline, CDR1 is SGHRS and CDR2 is YFSETQ. CDR3 nucleotide sequence: TGCGCCAGCAGCTTGGTTAGTGGTGCCCTTTCGCGCGGCTACACCTTC. Its protein is CASSLVSGALSRGYTF.

Here the CDR3 reads CASSQVGLADYEQYF. The DNA for the CDR3 is TGTGCCAGCAGCCAAGTGGGACTAGCGGACTACGAGCAGTACTTC. The genes are TRBV4-2 and TRBJ2-7, with 11 bases fitting TRBD2. Germline V CDR1 and CDR2: LGHNA, YNFKEQ. V lost 1 base to trimming and J lost 3 bases; unmatched junction nucleotides: 2. The CDR3 contains 15 residues.

This chain uses TRBV5-1 with TRBJ1-1, with a tentative D call TRBD1 (5 bases). This CDR3 has 15 residues. The V gene's germline CDR1 is SGHRS and CDR2 YFSETQ. The V end lost 4 bases, the J end lost 5 bases, and 18 bases lay between the germline ends. For the CDR3, the DNA is TGCGCCAGCAGCAGGGAACAGGTTGAGGTGACTGAAGCTTTCTTT. Translated, it gives CASSREQVEVTEAFF.

V usage is TRBV30 and J usage is TRBJ1-5; a possible D gene is TRBD1 (5 bases). Germline-derived CDR1 and CDR2 are GTSNPN and SVGIG (reference sequence). Trimming pared 0 bases from V and 1 base from J, leaving 7 bases between. This CDR3 contains 14 residues. CDR3 residues: CAWSVRQSNQPQHF. CDR3 sequence (DNA): TGTGCCTGGAGTGTACGACAGAGCAATCAGCCCCAGCATTTT.

V gene TRBV7-6 combines with J gene TRBJ1-5, with a possible D match to TRBD1 (5 bases). Trimming shortened V by 1 base and J by 2 bases, and 12 bases separated the two germline ends. CDR3 size: 16 residues. Germline V CDR1 and CDR2: SGHVS, FNYEAQ. CDR3 sequence (DNA): TGTGCCAGCAGCTTAGGTCGTGGGGCCGGCAATCAGCCCCAGCATTTT. Amino acid sequence: CASSLGRGAGNQPQHF. The variable domain in full, with the rest retrieved from reference TRBV7-6 and TRBJ1-5, is GAGVSQSPRYKVTKRGQDVALRCDPISGHVSLYWYRQALGQGPEFLTYFNYEAQQDKSGLPNDRFSAERPEGSISTLTIQRTEQRDSAMYRCASSLGRGAGNQPQHFGDGTRLSIL.

The chain links TRBV28 to TRBJ1-5; TRBD1 agrees at 12 bases. The V and J ends lost 0 bases and 7 bases, in that order; junction bases with no gene match: 10. The germline V gene encodes CDR1 MDHEN and CDR2 SYDVKM. The CDR3 consists of 18 residues. The CDR3 sequence is CASSLWQGTGGGGQPQHF. The DNA for the CDR3 is TGTGCCAGCAGTTTATGGCAAGGGACAGGGGGCGGGGGCCAGCCCCAGCATTTT.